A selection of T cell receptor beta chains follows, all from one sample in a study of kidney transplant recipient with SARS-CoV-2 infection. TCRdb analysed the reads with MiXCR anew, one entry per CDR3 protein. The table shows under 300,000 distinct CDR3 sequences, with 25% to 35% occurring only once. The material was a blood sample, obtained at baseline and on day 111 from a kidney transplant recipient. The receptor set was obtained from a young adult male patient who had COVID-19 and was a kidney transplant recipient. Some T cells may be the graft donor's. Each CDR3 is given with its conserved first and last residue. Clone size is not always given. Where it is, it says once, few, many or a class for expanded clones.

TRBV10-3	TRBJ1-1	many	CAISPLGTEAFF
TRBV5-1	TRBJ2-7	many	CASSFLRDSSYEQYF
TRBV4-2	TRBJ2-1	few	CASSHPGTRVDNEQFF
TRBV20-1	TRBJ2-5	many	CSGNGKYQETQYF
TRBV9	TRBJ1-6	NA	CASSGLSSPLHF
TRBV5-6	TRBJ2-5	NA	CASSLALAARAQETQYF
TRBV20-1	TRBJ1-2	many	CSARPPGQAYGYTF
TRBV7-2	TRBJ2-5	many	CASSLVGGQETQYF
TRBV5-1	TRBJ1-1	many	CASSSGTGPNTEAFF
TRBV5-4	TRBJ1-2	many	CASANIVPGKTYGYTF
TRBV10-3	TRBJ2-3	NA	CAISETYEQGAGTDTQYF
TRBV6-1	TRBJ1-2	many	CASSERAAQPNYGYTF
TRBV24-1	TRBJ1-2	many	CATSNKVSTRKTYGYTF
TRBV7-9	TRBJ2-1	NA	CASSLDGTSRNEQFF
TRBV2	TRBJ2-6	many	CASRAYQGRAASGANVLTF
TRBV7-9	TRBJ1-1	many	CASSLAMGEAFF
TRBV7-5	TRBJ1-2	many	CISVPERQHEVGKTYGYTF
TRBV2	TRBJ1-2	many	CASRGRPNYGYTF
TRBV12-3/TRBV12-4	TRBJ2-1	few	CASLPLGVAGDNEQFF
TRBV28	TRBJ2-7	few	CASSRAGNYEQYF
TRBV7-9	TRBJ1-2	many	CASNEQGALEGYTF
TRBV8-2	TRBJ2-6	many	CGSVDRITQSRANVLTF
TRBV20-1	TRBJ2-7	many	CSAELRPRYEQYF
TRBV2	TRBJ1-2	many	CASSEQGAVYGYTF
TRBV7-6	TRBJ2-5	few	CASRPGLAAQETQYF
TRBV6-6	TRBJ2-2	many	CASSYGAGELFF
TRBV10-2	TRBJ1-2	many	CASSHYGTSRKTYGYTF
TRBV20-1	TRBJ2-5	many	CSATRDSYQETQYF
TRBV12-3/TRBV12-4	TRBJ1-2	many	CASRMDGVYGYTF
TRBV7-4	TRBJ1-2	few	CASSGSGSARRTYGYTF
TRBV20-1	TRBJ2-5	few	CSAPLAGGLETQYF
TRBV5-1	TRBJ1-1	many	CASSPRGPDTEAFF
TRBV20-1	TRBJ2-4	few	CSAPLGPGGGIQYF
TRBV7-6	TRBJ2-5	many	CASSGAGLFGTQYF
TRBV20-1	TRBJ1-5	many	CSAGQGDQPQHF
TRBV5-1	TRBJ2-5	few	CASSSYQRGRETQYF
TRBV19	TRBJ1-5	many	CASSSNPNRGNQPQHF
TRBV5-6	TRBJ1-2	NA	CASKYLNSRKTYGYTF
TRBV5-4	TRBJ1-2	many	CASRQGGSYGYTF
TRBV29-1	TRBJ1-4	many	CSATLAGGREKLFF
TRBV20-1	TRBJ2-5	many	CSARGAAQETQYF
TRBV5-1	TRBJ2-2	NA	CASSLETGSTGELFF
TRBV23-1	TRBJ1-2	many	CASSGAMLRRKTYGYTF
TRBV7-2	TRBJ1-2	many	CASSVVGRDGKTYGYTF
TRBV18	TRBJ2-2	many	CASSLKGHSTGELFF
TRBV18	TRBJ2-7	many	CASSPATESSYEQYF